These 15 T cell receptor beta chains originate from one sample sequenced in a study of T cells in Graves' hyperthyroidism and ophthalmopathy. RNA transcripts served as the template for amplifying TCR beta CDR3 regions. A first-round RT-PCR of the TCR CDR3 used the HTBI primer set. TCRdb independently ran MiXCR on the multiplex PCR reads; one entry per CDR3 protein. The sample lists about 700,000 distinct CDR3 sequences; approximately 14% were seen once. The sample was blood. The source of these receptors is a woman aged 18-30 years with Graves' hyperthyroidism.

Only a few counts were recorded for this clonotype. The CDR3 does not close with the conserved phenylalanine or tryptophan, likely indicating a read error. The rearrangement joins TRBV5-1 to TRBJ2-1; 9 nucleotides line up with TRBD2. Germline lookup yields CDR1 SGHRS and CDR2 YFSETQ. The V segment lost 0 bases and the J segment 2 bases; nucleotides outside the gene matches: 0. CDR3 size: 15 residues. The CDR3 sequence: CASSLGLAAYNEQFL. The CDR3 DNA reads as TGCGCCAGCAGCTTGGGACTAGCGGCCTACAATGAGCAGTTCCTC.

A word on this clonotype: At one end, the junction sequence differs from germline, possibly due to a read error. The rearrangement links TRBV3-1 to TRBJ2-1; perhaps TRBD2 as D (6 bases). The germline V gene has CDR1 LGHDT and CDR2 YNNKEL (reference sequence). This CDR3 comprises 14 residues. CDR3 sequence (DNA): TGTGCCGGCAGCCAAGTACTAGCTGACAATGAGCAGTTCTTC. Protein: CAGSQVLADNEQFF.

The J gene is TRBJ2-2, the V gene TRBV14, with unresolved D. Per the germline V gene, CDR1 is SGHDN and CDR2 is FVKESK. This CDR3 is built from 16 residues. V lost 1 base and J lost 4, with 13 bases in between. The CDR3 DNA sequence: TGTGCCAGCAGCCAAGTACTGGGTGGTCGCACCGGGGAGCTGTTTTTT. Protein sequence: CASSQVLGGRTGELFF.

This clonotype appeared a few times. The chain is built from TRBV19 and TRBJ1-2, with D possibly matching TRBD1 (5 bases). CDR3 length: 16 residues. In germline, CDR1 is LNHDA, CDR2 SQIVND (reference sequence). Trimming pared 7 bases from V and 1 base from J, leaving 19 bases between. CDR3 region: CASKDLDSGHNYGYTF. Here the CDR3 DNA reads TGTGCCAGTAAGGATCTAGACTCTGGACATAACTATGGCTACACCTTC. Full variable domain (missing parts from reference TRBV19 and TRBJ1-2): DGGITQSPKYLFRKEGQNVTLSCEQNLNHDAMYWYRQDPGQGLRLIYYSQIVNDFQKGDIAEGYSVSREKKESFPLTVTSAQKNPTAFYLCASKDLDSGHNYGYTFGSGTRLTVV.

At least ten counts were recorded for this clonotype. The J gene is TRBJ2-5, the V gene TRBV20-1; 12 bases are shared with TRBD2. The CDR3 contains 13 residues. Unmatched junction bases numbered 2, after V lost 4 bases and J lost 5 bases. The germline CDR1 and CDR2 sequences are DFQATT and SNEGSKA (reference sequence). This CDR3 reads CSATLAGGETQYF. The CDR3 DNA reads TGCAGTGCTACCCTAGCGGGAGGGGAGACCCAGTACTTC.

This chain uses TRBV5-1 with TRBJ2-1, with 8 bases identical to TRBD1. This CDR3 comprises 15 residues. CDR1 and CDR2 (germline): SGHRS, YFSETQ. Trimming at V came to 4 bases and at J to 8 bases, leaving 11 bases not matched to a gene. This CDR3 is CASSLGTGGLDEQFF. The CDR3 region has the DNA TGCGCCAGCAGCCTAGGGACAGGAGGTTTGGATGAGCAGTTCTTC.

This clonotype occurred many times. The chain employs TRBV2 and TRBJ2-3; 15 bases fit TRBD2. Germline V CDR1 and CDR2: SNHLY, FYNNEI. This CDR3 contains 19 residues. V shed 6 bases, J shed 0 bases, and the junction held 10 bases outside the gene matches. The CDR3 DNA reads TGTGCCAGCAGCGTCGGGACTAGCGGGAGGATCTCTAGCACAGATACGCAGTATTTT. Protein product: CASSVGTSGRISSTDTQYF.

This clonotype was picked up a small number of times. CDR3 loop: CASSSEGGHNYGYTF. For the CDR3, the DNA is TGCGCCAGCAGCTCTGAGGGCGGGCATAACTATGGCTACACCTTC. The chain has TRBV5-1 and TRBJ1-2; D gene uncertain. Trimming shortened V by 3 bases and J by 1 base, and 13 bases separated the two germline ends. Germline V CDR1 and CDR2: SGHRS, YFSETQ. This CDR3 has 15 amino acids. Using reference TRBV5-1 and TRBJ1-2 for the parts outside the CDR3, the full variable domain is KAGVTQTPRYLIKTRGQQVTLSCSPISGHRSVSWYQQTPGQGLQFLFEYFSETQRNKGNFPGRFSGRQFSNSRSEMNVSTLELGDSALYLCASSSEGGHNYGYTFGSGTRLTVV.

In DNA, the CDR3 is TGTGCCAGCAGTTCTCGCGAGCAGTACTTC. As protein: CASSSREQYF. V usage is TRBV28 and J usage is TRBJ2-7; D ambiguous. Germline values: CDR1 MDHEN, CDR2 SYDVKM. This CDR3 region has 10 residues. The V gene lost 4 bases and the J gene lost 6 bases, with 4 bases spanning the gap. The full variable domain, completed using reference TRBV28 and TRBJ2-7, is DVKVTQSSRYLVKRTGEKVFLECVQDMDHENMFWYRQDPGLGLRLIYFSYDVKMKEKGDIPEGYSVSREKKERFSLILESASTNQTSMYLCASSSREQYFGPGTRLTVT.

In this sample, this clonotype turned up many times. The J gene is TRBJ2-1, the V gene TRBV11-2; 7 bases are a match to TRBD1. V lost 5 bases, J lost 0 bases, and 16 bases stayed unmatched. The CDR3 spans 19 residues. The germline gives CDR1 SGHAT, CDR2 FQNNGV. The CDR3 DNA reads TGTGCCAGCAGCCATTACAGGGGTAGGGGAGTTCACTCCTACAATGAGCAGTTCTTC. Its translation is CASSHYRGRGVHSYNEQFF.

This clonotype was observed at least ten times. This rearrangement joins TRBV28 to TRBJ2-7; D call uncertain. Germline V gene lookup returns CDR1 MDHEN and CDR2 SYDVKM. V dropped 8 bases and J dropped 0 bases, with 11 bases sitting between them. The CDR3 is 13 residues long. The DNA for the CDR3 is TGTGCCAGCGGCAGCAACCTCTCCTACGAGCAGTACTTC. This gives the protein CASGSNLSYEQYF.

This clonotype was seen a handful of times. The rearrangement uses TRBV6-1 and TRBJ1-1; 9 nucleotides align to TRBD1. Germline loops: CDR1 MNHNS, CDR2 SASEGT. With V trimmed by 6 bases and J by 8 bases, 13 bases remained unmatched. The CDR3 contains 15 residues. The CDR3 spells CASSLGTGQGREAFF. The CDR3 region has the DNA TGTGCCAGCAGCCTCGGGACAGGGCAGGGCCGAGAAGCTTTCTTT.

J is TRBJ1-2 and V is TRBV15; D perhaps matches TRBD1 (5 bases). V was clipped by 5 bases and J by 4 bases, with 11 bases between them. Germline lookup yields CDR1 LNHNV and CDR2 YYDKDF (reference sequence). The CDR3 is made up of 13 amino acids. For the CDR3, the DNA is TGTGCCACCAGCCTGGACACGGCCTATGGCTACACCTTC. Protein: CATSLDTAYGYTF.

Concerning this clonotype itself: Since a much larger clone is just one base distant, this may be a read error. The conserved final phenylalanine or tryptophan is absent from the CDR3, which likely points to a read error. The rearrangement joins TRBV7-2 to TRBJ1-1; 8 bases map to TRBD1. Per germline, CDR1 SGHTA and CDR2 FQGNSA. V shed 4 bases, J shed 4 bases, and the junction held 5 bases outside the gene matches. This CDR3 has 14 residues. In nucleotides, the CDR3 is TGTGCCAGCAGCTGGGGACAGGCCTTCACTGAAGCTTTCCTT. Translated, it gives CASSWGQAFTEAFL.

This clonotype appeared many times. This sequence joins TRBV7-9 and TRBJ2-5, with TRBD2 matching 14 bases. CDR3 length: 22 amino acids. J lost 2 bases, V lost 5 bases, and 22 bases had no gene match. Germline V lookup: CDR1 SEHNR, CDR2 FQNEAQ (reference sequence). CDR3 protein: CASSQTSGREGSGPYPQETQYF. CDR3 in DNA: TGTGCCAGCAGCCAGACTAGCGGGAGGGAAGGGTCAGGCCCGTACCCTCAAGAGACCCAGTACTTC.